A selection of T cell receptor beta chains follows, all from one sample in a study of T-cell memory formation after mild COVID-19. MiXCR was run by TCRdb on the 5' RACE reads, yielding one entry per CDR3 protein. The profile covers almost 550,000 distinct CDR3 sequences, with just over 20% appearing a single time and 12% taken by the ten largest. Material: PBMCs or a T cell subset sorted from them (not recorded which). Every receptor here comes from an adult woman who had mild COVID-19 (a few samples of this study predate the infection). Cell type and time point are not known. The CDR3 runs from the conserved cysteine through the conserved F or W. The D gene is left open where the match is weak. Expanded clones get a size class; other rows say once, few or many, or leave the size out.

J	V	D	size	DNA	CDR3
TRBJ1-2	TRBV7-9	NA	NA	TGTGCCAGCAGCTCGGAGGACATCCAGAACTATGGCTACACCTTC	CASSSEDIQNYGYTF
TRBJ2-3	TRBV6-5	TRBD2	NA	TGTGCCAGCAGTTACTACCCACTAGCGGGGGTCACAGATACGCAGTATTTT	CASSYYPLAGVTDTQYF
TRBJ1-1	TRBV9	TRBD1	few	TGTGCCAGCAGCGCACAAGACAGGGCAGGGATCACTGAAGCTTTCTTT	CASSAQDRAGITEAFF
TRBJ2-7	TRBV18	NA	NA	TGTGCCAGCTCACCAGCTAGCGTCTACGAGCAGTACTTC	CASSPASVYEQYF
TRBJ2-3	TRBV5-5	NA	many	TGTGCCAGCAGCTTGGCCTTGGGGGCAGGGAACACAGATACGCAGTATTTT	CASSLALGAGNTDTQYF
TRBJ2-3	TRBV24-1	TRBD2	NA	TGTGCCACCAGTGATCCCGGGACTAGCGGTGGCACAGATACGCAGTATTTT	CATSDPGTSGGTDTQYF
TRBJ2-2	TRBV11-2	TRBD1	once	TGTGCCAGCAGAACAGACAGGGTGGGGACCGGGGAGCTGTTTTTT	CASRTDRVGTGELFF
TRBJ1-2	TRBV12-3/TRBV12-4	TRBD1	few	TGTGCGGTTCAGGAAGACAGGGTTAATGGCTACACCTTC	CAVQEDRVNGYTF
TRBJ2-1	TRBV29-1	NA	NA	TGCAGCGTTGCCGGCTCGATCAATGAGCAGTTCTTC	CSVAGSINEQFF
TRBJ1-1	TRBV5-6	NA	NA	TGTGCCAGCACCCTCCTGGGGGGAACTGAAGCTTTCTTT	CASTLLGGTEAFF
TRBJ2-3	TRBV5-1	TRBD2	many	TGCGCCAGCAGCCTCATAGCGGGCCTGATTACAGATACGCAGTATTTT	CASSLIAGLITDTQYF
TRBJ2-7	TRBV5-1	NA	NA	TGCGCCAGCAGCTTCGAAAAGGGTGTAGAGCAGTACTTC	CASSFEKGVEQYF
TRBJ2-7	TRBV2	NA	NA	TGTGCCAGCAGTGACTCCGGGGGACGCTCCTACGAGCAGTACTTC	CASSDSGGRSYEQYF
TRBJ2-3	TRBV20-1	NA	NA	TGCAGTTCCAGGGTTTCCGGCGTGGAGGATACGCAGTATTTT	CSSRVSGVEDTQYF
TRBJ2-1	TRBV11-2	TRBD1	few	TGTGCCAGCAGCTTCGGACAGGGAAGAGGGCTTTACAATGAGCAGTTCTTC	CASSFGQGRGLYNEQFF
TRBJ1-4	TRBV10-3	NA	NA	TGTGCCATCAGTGAGTCGATGCTGTCGACTAATGAAAAACTGTTTTTT	CAISESMLSTNEKLFF